This T cell receptor (beta chain) was documented in a study of blood T cell repertoires in COVID-19. Study as a whole: There were acute and convalescent COVID-19 samples, and they came from the United States, Italy and Spain. T cells, B-cell-depleted T cells, or PBMCs provided the cDNA or gDNA that served as material.

The germline gives CDR1 MNHNS, CDR2 SASEGT. This CDR3 is built from 18 residues. The ends lost 4 bases at V and 3 bases at J; junction bases unmatched: 16. In the study's own analysis: Reference gene primers were amplified, and this amplification served to estimate nucleated cell counts. Clones were sequenced by immunoSEQ multiplex PCR, and TCRdb holds only the in-frame ones, with some missing. The V and J calls and clone size were taken over from that table, and D and trimming were inferred from the DNA. Among 50,000 or so clones listed, roughly 90% were seen once. V and J are TRBV6-1 and TRBJ2-5, with 8 bases identical to TRBD2. The origin of this receptor is a human donor in a cohort sampled during active COVID-19. Sequencing used peripheral blood. CDR3 in DNA: TGTGCCAGCAGTGTCTTGGCGGGAGGAGGGGGAGGAGAAGAGACCCAGTACTTC. It yields the protein CASSVLAGGGGGEETQYF.